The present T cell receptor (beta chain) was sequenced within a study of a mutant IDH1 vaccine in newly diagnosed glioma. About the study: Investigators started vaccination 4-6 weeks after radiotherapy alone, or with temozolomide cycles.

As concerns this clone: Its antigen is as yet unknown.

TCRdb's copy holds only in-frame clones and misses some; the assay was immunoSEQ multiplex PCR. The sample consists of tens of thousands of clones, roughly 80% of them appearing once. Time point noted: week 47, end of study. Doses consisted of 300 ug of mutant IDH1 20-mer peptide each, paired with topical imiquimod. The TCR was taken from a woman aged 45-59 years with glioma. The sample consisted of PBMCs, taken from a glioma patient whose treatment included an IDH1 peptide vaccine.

CDR3 in DNA: TGTGCCAGCAGCCCCCGGGACAGGGTAGACACCGGGGAGCTGTTTTTT. Translated, it gives CASSPRDRVDTGELFF. The V call is TRBV7-2, the J call TRBJ2-2; 9 bases align to TRBD1. Per germline, CDR1 SGHTA and CDR2 FQGNSA. The CDR3 totals 16 residues. The trim removed 5 bases at V and 3 bases at J, leaving 7 bases unmatched.